This T cell receptor (beta chain) was documented in a study of regulatory T cells in long-lasting Graves disease. Sequencing libraries for TCR beta were prepared with iRepertoire HTBI primers and Arm-PCR of CDR3 regions. TCRdb re-derived calls from the multiplex PCR reads in MiXCR, one entry per CDR3 protein. The table has 300,000 to 500,000 distinct CDR3 sequences, about a fifth seen once. Documented time point: persistent/refractory GD, antithyroid drugs over 5 years with positive TRAb. Preparation of the TCR library used RNA extracted from PBMCs. The CDR3 runs 16 residues. Germline loops: CDR1 DFQATT, CDR2 SNEGSKA (reference sequence). V lost 4 bases, J lost 2 bases, and 12 bases stayed unmatched.

V is TRBV20-1 and J is TRBJ2-3; 7 positions agree with TRBD2. The source is a female donor with Graves disease. Sequencing was performed on peripheral blood mononuclear cells (PBMCs), taken when the disease was refractory, from a patient treated with antithyroid drugs. The CDR3 DNA reads as TGCAGTGCTACGGGACTTCTAGCGGACCCCACAGATACGCAGTATTTT. Protein sequence: CSATGLLADPTDTQYF.